This T cell receptor (beta chain) stems from a study of T cell responses to AZD1222 COVID-19 vaccine. General study points: Most donors were white British, females outnumbered males, and clonal diversity was possibly underestimated. Two AZD1222 doses significantly raised spike-specific TCR breadth and depth over controls.

TCRdb's copy holds only in-frame clones and misses some; the assay was immunoSEQ multiplex PCR. In the table there are under 300,000 clones, approximately 95% of which are singletons. The CDR3 is 17 amino acids. Germline values: CDR1 SGHRS, CDR2 YFSETQ. V gave up 2 bases and J gave up 5 bases; unmatched junction bases: 9. On this clone: No antigen is known for it.

The rearrangement links TRBV5-1 to TRBJ2-1; 11 bases map to TRBD2. This sequence originates from an adult in good health. The starting material was peripheral blood, obtained on day 0 of AZD1222 vaccination. The CDR3 spells CASSFSTGTSGDNEQFF. The CDR3 nucleotides are TGCGCCAGCAGCTTCTCCACCGGGACTAGCGGAGACAATGAGCAGTTCTTC.